Following are 10 T cell receptor beta chains from one sample sequenced in a study of cytomegalovirus exposure and HLA in healthy donors. Primers: 60 Vbeta forward and 13 Jbeta reverse. Repertoires were generated with immunoSEQ multiplex PCR, while TCRdb's copy carries only in-frame clones and drops some. This table has about 120,000 clones, over 65% appearing once. Material: PBMCs. These receptors originate from a woman in her thirties in good health and CMV-seropositive.

This chain links TRBV28 with TRBJ2-3; 7 bases are a match to TRBD2. Unmatched junction bases numbered 4, after V lost 0 bases and J lost 4 bases. This CDR3 has 15 residues. Germline CDR1 MDHEN, CDR2 SYDVKM. CDR3 nucleotide sequence: TGTGCCAGCAGTTTATGGGGGGGGGAGTCAGATACGCAGTATTTT. As protein: CASSLWGGESDTQYF.

The chain has TRBV13 and TRBJ2-1; TRBD2 might be the D (5 bases). The V gene's germline CDR1 is PRHDT and CDR2 FYEKMQ (reference sequence). CDR3 length: 15 amino acids. Between the trimmed V and J ends, which lost 7 bases and 5 bases, there was a span of 18 bases. This CDR3 is CASNGPPDSNNEQFF. In DNA form, the CDR3 reads TGTGCCAGCAACGGGCCCCCGGACTCAAACAATGAGCAGTTCTTC. The full variable domain, rest sourced from reference TRBV13 and TRBJ2-1, is AAGVIQSPRHLIKEKRETATLKCYPIPRHDTVYWYQQGPGQDPQFLISFYEKMQSDKGSIPDRFSAQQFSDYHSELNMSSLELGDSALYFCASNGPPDSNNEQFFGPGTRLTVL.

CDR3 sequence (DNA): TGCGCCAGCAGCCAAAGCGGGCCTTTATCACCCCGAGGGGACTATGGCTACACCTTC. Encoded protein: CASSQSGPLSPRGDYGYTF. The chain couples TRBV4-1 to TRBJ1-2; TRBD1 is a possible D gene (5 bases). In germline, CDR1 is MGHRA, CDR2 YSYEKL. The ends were cut back, 2 bases at V and 3 bases at J, with 25 bases in the middle. The CDR3 contains 19 residues.

This chain joins TRBV7-3 and TRBJ2-3, with 11 bases aligning to TRBD1. CDR1 SGHTA and CDR2 FQGTGA come from the germline V gene. This CDR3 region has 14 residues. The ends lost 7 bases at V and 5 bases at J; junction bases unmatched: 5. The CDR3 loop is CASKRDRGGDTQYF. CDR3 coding DNA: TGTGCCAGCAAGAGGGACAGGGGGGGAGATACGCAGTATTTT.

About this clone itself: This sample also contains other DNA sequences that code for the same CDR3. In nucleotides, the CDR3 is TGCGCCAGCAGCTTTTCCGGGGGAAGGACAGATACGCAGTATTTT. Translating gives CASSFSGGRTDTQYF. V usage is TRBV5-1 and J usage is TRBJ2-3; D perhaps matches TRBD2 (6 bases). V was shortened by 2 bases and J by 3 bases, with 13 bases between the two germline ends. In germline, CDR1 is SGHRS, CDR2 YFSETQ. The CDR3 has 15 amino acids.

The table lists this clone with a few counts. V and J are TRBV19 and TRBJ1-4; no clear D. The CDR3 length is 14 residues. The germline V gene encodes CDR1 LNHDA and CDR2 SQIVND (reference sequence). Trimming removed 2 bases at V and 6 bases at J, with 10 bases between. CDR3 sequence reads: CASSISPTDEKLFF. CDR3 sequence (DNA): TGTGCCAGTAGTATATCCCCTACGGATGAAAAACTGTTTTTT.

The chain employs TRBV2 and TRBJ1-1; TRBD1 is a possible D gene (5 bases). CDR3 size: 14 residues. From germline, CDR1 is SNHLY and CDR2 FYNNEI. Trimming stripped 6 bases from V and 2 bases from J, with 13 bases between. This CDR3 is CASRAGHPNTEAFF. As DNA, the CDR3 is TGTGCCAGCAGGGCTGGACACCCTAACACTGAAGCTTTCTTT.

In this sample, this clone turned up once. The chain couples TRBV19 to TRBJ2-5, with TRBD1 matching 8 bases. The CDR3 sequence is 13 residues long. With V trimmed by 6 bases and J by 3 bases, 3 bases remained unmatched. Looked up from germline, CDR1 is LNHDA and CDR2 is SQIVND (reference sequence). The CDR3 is CASSRGREETQYF. The CDR3 region has the DNA TGTGCCAGTAGCAGGGGGCGCGAAGAGACCCAGTACTTC. Variable domain in full (rest from reference TRBV19 and TRBJ2-5): DGGITQSPKYLFRKEGQNVTLSCEQNLNHDAMYWYRQDPGQGLRLIYYSQIVNDFQKGDIAEGYSVSREKKESFPLTVTSAQKNPTAFYLCASSRGREETQYFGPGTRLLVL.

The DNA of the CDR3 is TGTGCCAGCAGTTCCGTGACTAGCGGGGTAATTGAGCAGTACTTC. Protein sequence: CASSSVTSGVIEQYF. The chain combines TRBV6-5 with TRBJ2-7; 11 bases agree with TRBD2. CDR3 length: 15 amino acids. Unmatched junction bases numbered 9, after V lost 4 bases and J lost 7 bases. Germline CDR1 reads MNHEY; CDR2 reads SVGAGI.

The chain recombines TRBV25-1 with TRBJ1-6; maybe TRBD1 (5 bases). Germline loops: CDR1 MGHDK, CDR2 SYGVNS. The CDR3 runs 13 residues. Deletions cut 3 bases from V and 10 bases from J, with 10 bases between. CDR3 loop: CASSDAGNSPLHF. CDR3 DNA sequence: TGTGCCAGCAGTGATGCAGGGAACTCACCCCTCCACTTT. Based on the CDR3 plus reference TRBV25-1 and TRBJ1-6, the full variable domain is EADIYQTPRYLVIGTGKKITLECSQTMGHDKMYWYQQDPGMELHLIHYSYGVNSTEKGDLSSESTVSRIRTEHFPLTLESARPSHTSQYLCASSDAGNSPLHFGNGTRLTVT.